This T cell receptor beta chain was recorded in a study of identical twins. This clonotype has ten or more counts. TCRdb called the 5' RACE reads again in MiXCR, with one record for every CDR3 protein. The sample records about 280,000 distinct CDR3 sequences, approximately 8% being singletons. The CDR3 runs 13 residues. Germline loops: CDR1 SGHDN, CDR2 FVKESK. Trimming stripped 3 bases from V and 5 bases from J, with 11 bases between. This same sample was also part of a study on yellow fever vaccine responses in identical twins.

The clonotype comes from a woman between 18 and 29 years old in good health. The rearrangement uses TRBV14 and TRBJ2-7; no firm D call. The sequenced sample consisted of memory (CD45RO+) T cells sorted from blood. CDR3 DNA sequence: TGTGCCAGCAGCCAGACAAGGTTAAACGAGCAGTACTTC. Translated, it gives CASSQTRLNEQYF.